Below are 20 T cell receptor beta chains sequenced from a single sample in a study of regulatory T cells in long-lasting Graves disease. Time point specified: newly diagnosed GD, antithyroid drugs for less than 3 months. PBMCs provided the RNA from which the TCR library was made. CDR3 regions were amplified by Arm-PCR using iRepertoire HTBI primers to build TCR beta libraries. One entry per CDR3 protein, called by TCRdb with MiXCR from the multiplex PCR reads. The table has about 540,000 distinct CDR3 sequences, about 13% seen once. The same specimen was also included in a second study, on T cells in Graves' hyperthyroidism and ophthalmopathy.

Sequences were derived from peripheral blood mononuclear cells (PBMCs), sampled at new diagnosis, from a patient treated with antithyroid drugs. The receptors shown here come from a man aged 25-45 years with Graves disease.

There are many counts of this clonotype. The rearrangement joins TRBV12-3 or TRBV12-4 to TRBJ2-1, with 7 nucleotides matching TRBD2. The CDR3 has 15 amino acids. V shed 3 bases and J 7 bases; nucleotides not matched to a gene: 9. This CDR3 reads CASSFFAGERNEQFF. CDR3 bases: TGTGCCAGCAGTTTCTTCGCGGGAGAAAGGAATGAGCAGTTCTTC.

This clonotype was recorded many times. The CDR3 loop is CASSLWWDNYNEQFF. CDR3 DNA sequence: TGTGCCAGCAGCTTGTGGTGGGACAACTACAATGAGCAGTTCTTC. The gene calls are TRBV7-2 and TRBJ2-1; possibly TRBD1 for D (6 bases). V was shortened by 3 bases and J by 3 bases, with 12 bases between the two germline ends. The CDR3 runs 15 residues. The germline V gene has CDR1 SGHTA and CDR2 FQGNSA. Based on the CDR3 plus reference TRBV7-2 and TRBJ2-1, the full variable domain is GAGVSQSPSNKVTEKGKDVELRCDPISGHTALYWYRQSLGQGLEFLIYFQGNSAPDKSGLPSDRFSAERTGGSVSTLTIQRTQQEDSAVYLCASSLWWDNYNEQFFGPGTRLTVL.

This clonotype was counted many times. The gene calls are TRBV27 and TRBJ2-3; D is undetermined. Per germline, CDR1 MNHEY and CDR2 SMNVEV (reference sequence). Trimming cost V 3 bases and J 3 bases, with 10 bases left between them. This CDR3 is 14 amino acids long. Here the CDR3 reads CASSFLRDTDTQYF. The CDR3 DNA reads as TGTGCCAGCAGTTTTCTGAGAGATACAGATACGCAGTATTTT.

This clonotype occurred many times. The DNA of the CDR3 is TGTGCTAGTGGTACTAGCGGGACGCCGTCGGACGAGCAGTACTTC. It is translated as CASGTSGTPSDEQYF. This sequence joins TRBV12-5 and TRBJ2-7, with 10 positions matching TRBD2. With V trimmed by 5 bases and J by 5 bases, 9 bases remained unmatched. The CDR3 length is 15 residues. The germline V gene has CDR1 LGHNT and CDR2 FRNRAP.

This clonotype was recorded at least ten times. The chain is built from TRBV5-6 and TRBJ2-7, with unresolved D. The V end lost 2 bases, the J end lost 0 bases, and 9 bases lay between the germline ends. Germline V gene sequence: CDR1 SGHDT, CDR2 YYEEEE. The CDR3 loop spans 14 amino acids. Here the CDR3 reads CASSFWQSSYEQYF. DNA of the CDR3: TGTGCCAGCAGCTTTTGGCAGAGCTCCTACGAGCAGTACTTC.

This clonotype was counted many times. This sequence joins TRBV12-3 or TRBV12-4 and TRBJ1-1; no clear D. Trimming cost V 3 bases and J 6 bases, with 8 bases left between them. The CDR3 runs to 12 residues. In nucleotides, the CDR3 is TGTGCCAGCAGTTTTACCCAGCCTGAAGCTTTCTTT. Its translation: CASSFTQPEAFF.

The V call is TRBV10-3, the J call TRBJ1-2; D is perhaps TRBD1 (6 bases). V was cut by 4 bases and J by 5 bases, with 14 bases left in between. The length of the CDR3 is 14 residues. CDR1 is ENHRY, CDR2 SYGVKD, per germline. As DNA, the CDR3 is TGTGCCATCAGTGTGGGGGGCGCAGTTTATGGCTACACCTTC. Encoded protein: CAISVGGAVYGYTF.

The V gene is TRBV18, the J gene TRBJ2-5; D remains unclear. Trimming pared 3 bases from V and 7 bases from J, leaving 6 bases between. Germline loops: CDR1 KGHSH, CDR2 LQKENI. The CDR3 has 11 residues. For the CDR3, the DNA is TGTGCCAGCTCACCCCTCGGGACCCAGTACTTC. Amino acid sequence: CASSPLGTQYF.

V is TRBV5-6 and J is TRBJ1-5; D not resolved. CDR1 SGHDT and CDR2 YYEEEE come from the germline V gene. The CDR3 runs 14 residues. The V end was cut by 3 bases, the J end by 0 bases, with 7 bases between. CDR3 DNA: TGTGCCAGCAGCTACGGGTATAGCAATCAGCCCCAGCATTTT. It translates to CASSYGYSNQPQHF.

In its sample, this clonotype was seen many times. The gene calls are TRBV2 and TRBJ2-1, with a possible D match to TRBD2 (6 bases). This CDR3 region has 15 residues. V was clipped by 8 bases and J by 9 bases, with 23 bases between them. From germline, CDR1 is SNHLY and CDR2 FYNNEI. This CDR3 reads CASSLVERERGEQFF. The CDR3 DNA reads as TGTGCCAGCTCACTTGTCGAACGGGAGAGGGGTGAGCAGTTCTTC.

The table lists this clonotype with a few counts. This chain links TRBV7-9 with TRBJ2-2; D remains unclear. Germline V gene data show CDR1 as SEHNR and CDR2 as FQNEAQ (reference sequence). Between the trimmed V and J ends, which lost 5 bases and 6 bases, there was a span of 7 bases. The CDR3 consists of 12 residues. Here the CDR3 reads CASSHVPGELFF. Written as DNA, the CDR3 is TGTGCCAGCAGCCATGTTCCCGGGGAGCTGTTTTTT. Combining the CDR3 with reference TRBV7-9 and TRBJ2-2 gives the whole variable domain DTGVSQNPRHKITKRGQNVTFRCDPISEHNRLYWYRQTLGQGPEFLTYFQNEAQLEKSRLLSDRFSAERPKGSFSTLEIQRTEQGDSAMYLCASSHVPGELFFGEGSRLTVL.

A few counts support this clonotype. CDR3 residues: CASSLAYHSGRKPDTQYF. In DNA form, the CDR3 reads TGCGCCAGCAGCTTGGCTTACCACAGCGGGAGGAAGCCAGATACGCAGTATTTT. The gene calls are TRBV5-1 and TRBJ2-3, with 9 bases fitting TRBD2. V lost 0 bases and J lost 4; bases outside the gene matches: 12. The germline V gene has CDR1 SGHRS and CDR2 YFSETQ. This CDR3 has 18 amino acids.

This clonotype was recorded many times. The V call is TRBV24-1, the J call TRBJ1-1; D remains ambiguous. The length of the CDR3 is 13 residues. The germline gives CDR1 KGHDR, CDR2 SFDVKD. V lost 3 bases and J lost 11, with 15 bases in between. The CDR3 bases are TGTGCCACCAGTGATCTCGGACCCACGGGGGCTTTCTTT. This encodes CATSDLGPTGAFF.

J is TRBJ2-7 and V is TRBV4-1, with a weak D call TRBD1 (5 bases). CDR3 size: 16 residues. Between the trimmed V and J ends, which lost 1 base and 3 bases, there was a span of 16 bases. Germline V gives CDR1 MGHRA, CDR2 YSYEKL. The CDR3 region has the DNA TGCGCCAGCAGCCAAGTTGAGACAGCCGCTTACTACGAGCAGTACTTC. Protein product: CASSQVETAAYYEQYF.

CDR3 amino acids: CASRESGRGETQYF. In DNA, the CDR3 is TGTGCCAGCAGAGAGAGCGGGAGGGGTGAGACCCAGTACTTC. The rearrangement joins TRBV6-1 to TRBJ2-5, with 10 bases that match TRBD2. With 6 bases clipped from V and 5 bases from J, the junction kept 6 bases outside the gene matches. There are 14 residues in the CDR3. CDR1 is MNHNS, CDR2 SASEGT, per germline.

This clonotype occurred many times. The rearrangement uses TRBV30 and TRBJ1-2, with D perhaps matching TRBD1 (6 bases). Trimming stripped 3 bases from V and 5 bases from J, with 10 bases between. CDR3 length equals 12 residues. Germline CDR1 is GTSNPN and CDR2 is SVGIG (reference sequence). The CDR3 protein is CAWSRTGYGYTF. In nucleotides, the CDR3 is TGTGCCTGGAGCCGCACAGGGTATGGCTACACCTTC. The full variable domain, rest sourced from reference TRBV30 and TRBJ1-2, is SQTIHQWPATLVQPVGSPLSLECTVEGTSNPNLYWYRQAAGRGLQLLFYSVGIGQISSEVPQNLSASRPQDRQFILSSKKLLLSDSGFYLCAWSRTGYGYTFGSGTRLTVV.

This clonotype was seen only a few times. J is TRBJ1-2 and V is TRBV5-1; unclear D gene. Germline lookup yields CDR1 SGHRS and CDR2 YFSETQ. V was pared by 0 bases and J by 4 bases, with 16 bases between. This CDR3 has 16 amino acids. CDR3 protein: CASSLGPGQVAYGYTF. Written as DNA, the CDR3 is TGCGCCAGCAGCTTGGGCCCGGGCCAAGTAGCCTATGGCTACACCTTC.

CDR3 DNA sequence: TGTGCCAGCAGCGTAGGACTAGCCGAGGATACGCAGTATTTT. It is translated as CASSVGLAEDTQYF. V is TRBV9 and J is TRBJ2-3, with 7 bases matching TRBD2. Germline V gene data show CDR1 as SGDLS and CDR2 as YYNGEE. V was pared by 0 bases and J by 6 bases, with 4 bases of the junction left unmatched. This CDR3 is 14 amino acids long.

This clonotype showed up many times. This CDR3 reads CASSQDRAQRYNEQFF. The CDR3 nucleotides are TGTGCCAGCAGCCAAGACAGGGCCCAGAGGTACAATGAGCAGTTCTTC. V and J are TRBV3-1 and TRBJ2-1; possible D gene TRBD1, 5 bases. Trimming took 0 bases from V and 4 from J, leaving 13 bases between them. Germline CDR1 and CDR2: LGHDT and YNNKEL (reference sequence). The CDR3 consists of 16 residues.

This clonotype was counted between two and nine times. This chain connects TRBV27 to TRBJ2-5, with D perhaps TRBD2 (6 bases). CDR1 and CDR2 (germline): MNHEY, SMNVEV (reference sequence). Trimming took 6 bases from V and 2 from J, leaving 16 bases between them. The CDR3 totals 15 residues. DNA of the CDR3: TGTGCCAGCAGCTTAAGCGGCGGGGTACAAGAGACCCAGTACTTC. Translation: CASSLSGGVQETQYF.